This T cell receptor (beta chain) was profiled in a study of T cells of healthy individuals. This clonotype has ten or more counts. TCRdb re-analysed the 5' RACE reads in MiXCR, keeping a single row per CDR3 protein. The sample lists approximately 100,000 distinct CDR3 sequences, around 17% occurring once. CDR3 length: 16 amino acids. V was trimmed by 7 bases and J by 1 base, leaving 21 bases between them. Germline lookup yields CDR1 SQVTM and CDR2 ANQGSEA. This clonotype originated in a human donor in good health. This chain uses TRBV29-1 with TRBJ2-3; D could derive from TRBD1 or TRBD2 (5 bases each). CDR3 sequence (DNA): TGCAGCGCAAATGGGGGAGAATGGGACGGCACAGATACGCAGTATTTT. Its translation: CSANGGEWDGTDTQYF.